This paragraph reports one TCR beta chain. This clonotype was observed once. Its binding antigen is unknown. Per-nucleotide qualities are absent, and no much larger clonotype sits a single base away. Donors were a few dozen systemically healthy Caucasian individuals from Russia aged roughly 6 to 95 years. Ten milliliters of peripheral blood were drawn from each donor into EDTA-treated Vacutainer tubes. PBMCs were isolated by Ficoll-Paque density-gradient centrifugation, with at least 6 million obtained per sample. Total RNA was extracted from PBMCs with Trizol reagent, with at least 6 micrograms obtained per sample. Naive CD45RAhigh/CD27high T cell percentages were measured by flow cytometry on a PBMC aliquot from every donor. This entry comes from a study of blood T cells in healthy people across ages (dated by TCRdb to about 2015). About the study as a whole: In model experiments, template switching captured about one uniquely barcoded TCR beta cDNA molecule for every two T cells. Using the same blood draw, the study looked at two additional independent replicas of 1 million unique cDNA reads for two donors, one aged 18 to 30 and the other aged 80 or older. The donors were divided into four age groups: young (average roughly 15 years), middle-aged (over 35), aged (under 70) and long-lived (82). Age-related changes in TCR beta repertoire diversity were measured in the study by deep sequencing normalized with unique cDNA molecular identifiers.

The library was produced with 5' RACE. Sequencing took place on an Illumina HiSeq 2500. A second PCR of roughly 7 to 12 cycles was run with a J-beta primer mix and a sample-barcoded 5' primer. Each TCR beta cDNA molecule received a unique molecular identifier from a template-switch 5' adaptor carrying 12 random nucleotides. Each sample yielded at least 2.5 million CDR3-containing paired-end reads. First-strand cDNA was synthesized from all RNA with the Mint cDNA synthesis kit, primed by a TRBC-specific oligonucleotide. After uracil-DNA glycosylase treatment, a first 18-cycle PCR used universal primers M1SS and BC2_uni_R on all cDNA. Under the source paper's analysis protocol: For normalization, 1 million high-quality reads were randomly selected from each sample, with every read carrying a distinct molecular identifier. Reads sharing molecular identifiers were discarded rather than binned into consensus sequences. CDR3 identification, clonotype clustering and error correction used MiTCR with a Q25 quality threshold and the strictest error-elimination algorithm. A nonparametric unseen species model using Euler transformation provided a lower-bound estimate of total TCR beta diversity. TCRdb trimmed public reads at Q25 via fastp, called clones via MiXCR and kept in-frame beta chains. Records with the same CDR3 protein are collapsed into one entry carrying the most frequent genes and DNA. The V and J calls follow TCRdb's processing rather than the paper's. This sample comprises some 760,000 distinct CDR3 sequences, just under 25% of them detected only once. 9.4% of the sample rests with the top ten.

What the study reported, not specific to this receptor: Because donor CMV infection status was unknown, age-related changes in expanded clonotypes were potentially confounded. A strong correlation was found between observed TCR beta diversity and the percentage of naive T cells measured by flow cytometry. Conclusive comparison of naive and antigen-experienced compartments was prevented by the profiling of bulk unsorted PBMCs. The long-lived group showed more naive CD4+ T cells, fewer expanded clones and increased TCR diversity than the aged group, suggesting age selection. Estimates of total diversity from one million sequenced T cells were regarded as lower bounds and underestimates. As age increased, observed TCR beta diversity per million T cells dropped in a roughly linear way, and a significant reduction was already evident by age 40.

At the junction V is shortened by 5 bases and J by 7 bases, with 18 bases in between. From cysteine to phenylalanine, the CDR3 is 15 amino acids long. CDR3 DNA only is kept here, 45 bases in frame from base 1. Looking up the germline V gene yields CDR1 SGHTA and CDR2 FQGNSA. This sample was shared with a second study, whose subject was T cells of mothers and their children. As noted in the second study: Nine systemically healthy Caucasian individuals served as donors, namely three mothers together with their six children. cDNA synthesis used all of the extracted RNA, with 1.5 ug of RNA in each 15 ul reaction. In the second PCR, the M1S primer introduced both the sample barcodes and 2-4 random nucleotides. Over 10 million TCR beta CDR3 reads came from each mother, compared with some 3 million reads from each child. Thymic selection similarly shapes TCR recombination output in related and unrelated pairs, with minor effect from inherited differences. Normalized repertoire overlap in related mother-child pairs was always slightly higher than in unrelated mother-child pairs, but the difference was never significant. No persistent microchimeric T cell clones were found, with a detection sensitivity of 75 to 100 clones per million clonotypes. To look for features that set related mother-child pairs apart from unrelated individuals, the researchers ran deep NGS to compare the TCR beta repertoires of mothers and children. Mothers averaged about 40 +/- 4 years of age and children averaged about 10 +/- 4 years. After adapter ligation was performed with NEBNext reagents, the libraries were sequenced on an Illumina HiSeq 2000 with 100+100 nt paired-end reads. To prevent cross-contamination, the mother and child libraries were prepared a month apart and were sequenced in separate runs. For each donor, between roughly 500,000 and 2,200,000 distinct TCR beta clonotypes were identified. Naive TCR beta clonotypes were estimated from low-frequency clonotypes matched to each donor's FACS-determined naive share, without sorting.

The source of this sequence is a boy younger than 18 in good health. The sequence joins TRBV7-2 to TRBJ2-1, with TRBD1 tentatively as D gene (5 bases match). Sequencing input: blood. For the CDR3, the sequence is CASSPSSQGRNEQFF. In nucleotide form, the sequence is TGTGCCAGCAGCCCCTCCTCCCAGGGTCGGAATGAGCAGTTCTTC. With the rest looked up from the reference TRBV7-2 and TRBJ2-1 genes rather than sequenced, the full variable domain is GAGVSQSPSNKVTEKGKDVELRCDPISGHTALYWYRQSLGQGLEFLIYFQGNSAPDKSGLPSDRFSAERTGGSVSTLTIQRTQQEDSAVYLCASSPSSQGRNEQFFGPGTRLTVL.